A single sample gave rise to the 25 T cell receptor beta chains below, sequenced in a study of OX40 agonist ivuxolimab in advanced cancers. Generated by immunoSEQ multiplex PCR, the TCRdb table keeps only in-frame clones and is missing some. The sample has fewer than 50,000 clones, roughly 82% seen once. The sequences come from CD4+ or CD8+ T cells sorted from blood, collected in a trial of the OX40 agonist ivuxolimab. These receptors were taken from an adult with an advanced solid tumor such as melanoma, head and neck, liver or kidney cancer.

The chain has TRBV6-1 and TRBJ2-1, with 9 nucleotides matching TRBD1. The ends lost 6 bases at V and 5 bases at J; junction bases unmatched: 2. The CDR3 totals 13 residues. Germline V gene sequence: CDR1 MNHNS, CDR2 SASEGT. As DNA, the CDR3 is TGTGCCAGCAGCCGGGACAGGGACAATGAGCAGTTCTTC. Protein product: CASSRDRDNEQFF.

The chain combines TRBV30 with TRBJ2-5; TRBD1 aligns across 8 bases. CDR1 and CDR2 from the germline V gene are GTSNPN and SVGIG (reference sequence). The trim removed 2 bases at V and 4 bases at J, leaving 12 bases unmatched. This CDR3 contains 16 residues. CDR3 coding DNA: TGTGCCTGGAGTTCCGGACAGGGCCCTTTGAGAGAGACCCAGTACTTC. Translation: CAWSSGQGPLRETQYF.

The chain uses TRBV28 and TRBJ1-6; D is ambiguous. Trimming stripped 6 bases from V and 6 bases from J, with 15 bases between. Germline V gene sequence: CDR1 MDHEN, CDR2 SYDVKM. The CDR3 consists of 15 residues. In DNA form, the CDR3 reads TGTGCCAGCAGCTCCCTAACAGTTCCTAATTCACCCCTCCACTTT. Encoded protein: CASSSLTVPNSPLHF.

The V and J genes are TRBV28 and TRBJ2-1, with D perhaps given as TRBD1 or TRBD2 (7 bases each). The CDR3 spans 15 residues. The V gene lost 6 bases and the J gene lost 6 bases, with 18 bases spanning the gap. Looked up from germline, CDR1 is MDHEN and CDR2 is SYDVKM. CDR3 loop: CASSSGGQGVNEQFF. As DNA, the CDR3 is TGTGCCAGCAGCTCCGGGGGGCAGGGGGTCAATGAGCAGTTCTTC.

The chain links TRBV5-1 to TRBJ2-5; D is unclear. This CDR3 is built from 15 residues. The germline V gene has CDR1 SGHRS and CDR2 YFSETQ. V dropped 1 base and J dropped 4 bases, with 14 bases sitting between them. The CDR3 loop reads CASSLFPEAPETQYF. CDR3 in DNA: TGCGCCAGCAGCTTGTTCCCCGAAGCTCCAGAGACCCAGTACTTC.

The chain employs TRBV9 and TRBJ2-1; TRBD2 is a possible D gene (6 bases). V lost 4 bases and J lost 8, with 22 bases in between. The CDR3 has 16 amino acids. Germline V gene lookup returns CDR1 SGDLS and CDR2 YYNGEE. CDR3 nucleotides: TGTGCCAGCAGCCCCGGGCCGGGACTCTTCTTGCATGAGCAGTTCTTC. It encodes CASSPGPGLFLHEQFF.

The genes are TRBV18 and TRBJ2-1, with 11 bases matching TRBD1. Germline values: CDR1 KGHSH, CDR2 LQKENI. J gave up 3 bases and V 4 bases, and 8 bases lay outside the gene matches. CDR3 length: 17 residues. The CDR3 region is CASSRSGTGGNYNEQFF. The CDR3 DNA sequence: TGTGCCAGCTCACGTTCCGGGACAGGGGGGAACTACAATGAGCAGTTCTTC. Drawing the rest from reference TRBV18 and TRBJ2-1, the complete variable domain is NAGVMQNPRHLVRRRGQEARLRCSPMKGHSHVYWYRQLPEEGLKFMVYLQKENIIDESGMPKERFSAEFPKEGPSILRIQQVVRGDSAAYFCASSRSGTGGNYNEQFFGPGTRLTVL.

J is TRBJ1-2 and V is TRBV14; the D is unclear. Germline V CDR1 and CDR2: SGHDN, FVKESK. The CDR3 extends over 17 amino acids. V was shortened by 0 bases and J by 1 base, with 15 bases between the two germline ends. CDR3 protein: CASSQENPGLFNYGYTF. The CDR3, as DNA: TGTGCCAGCAGCCAAGAGAACCCCGGACTGTTTAACTATGGCTACACCTTC.

Notes on this clone: Distinct nucleotide sequences in the sample also encode this CDR3. The chain is built from TRBV19 and TRBJ1-5; 7 positions match TRBD1. Germline trimming cut 5 bases from V and 2 bases from J; bases unmatched to any gene: 0. The germline V gene has CDR1 LNHDA and CDR2 SQIVND (reference sequence). The CDR3 loop spans 13 amino acids. CDR3 loop: CASSGTGNQPQHF. The CDR3 nucleotides read TGTGCCAGTAGTGGGACAGGCAATCAGCCCCAGCATTTT. The whole variable domain, remainder taken from reference TRBV19 and TRBJ1-5, is DGGITQSPKYLFRKEGQNVTLSCEQNLNHDAMYWYRQDPGQGLRLIYYSQIVNDFQKGDIAEGYSVSREKKESFPLTVTSAQKNPTAFYLCASSGTGNQPQHFGDGTRLSIL.

The V call is TRBV19, the J call TRBJ2-3, with a tentative D call TRBD1 (6 bases). CDR1 and CDR2 (germline): LNHDA, SQIVND (reference sequence). The CDR3 totals 13 residues. V was cut by 6 bases and J by 0 bases, with 7 bases left in between. CDR3 amino acids: CASRDSSTDTQYF. CDR3 bases: TGTGCCAGTAGGGACAGCAGCACAGATACGCAGTATTTT.

This clone turned up a few times. The V gene is TRBV11-2, the J gene TRBJ1-1, with 9 bases that match TRBD1. Germline CDR1 is SGHAT and CDR2 is FQNNGV. This CDR3 is built from 14 residues. V shed 1 base and J 10 bases; nucleotides not matched to a gene: 7. This chain's CDR3 is CASSLAGQGRGAFF. In DNA form, the CDR3 reads TGTGCCAGCAGCTTAGCCGGACAGGGGAGGGGAGCTTTCTTT.

The V and J genes are TRBV5-6 and TRBJ1-1, with D unclear. The germline V and J ends were trimmed by 5 bases and 3 bases, with 20 bases remaining between them. Germline V lookup: CDR1 SGHDT, CDR2 YYEEEE. The CDR3 runs to 16 residues. The CDR3 sequence: CASRTLLGVFDTEAFF. The CDR3 coding sequence is TGTGCCAGCAGAACCCTGCTCGGGGTGTTTGACACTGAAGCTTTCTTT.

V is TRBV5-5 and J is TRBJ1-6; the match to TRBD1 covers 7 bases. Germline CDR1 SGHKS, CDR2 YYEKEE (reference sequence). V lost 0 bases, J lost 5 bases, and 8 bases stayed unmatched. The CDR3 runs 17 residues. This CDR3 is CASSLDTGTADNSPLHF. The CDR3 bases are TGTGCCAGCAGCTTGGACACCGGGACAGCAGATAATTCACCCCTCCACTTT.

This clone was detected only a few times. The V and J genes are TRBV28 and TRBJ1-1, with TRBD1 identical over 7 bases. Germline CDR1 reads MDHEN; CDR2 reads SYDVKM. This CDR3 has 14 amino acids. J lost 0 bases, V lost 6 bases, and 4 bases had no gene match. The CDR3 loop is CASRSDRVNTEAFF. CDR3 sequence (DNA): TGTGCCAGCAGATCAGACAGGGTGAACACTGAAGCTTTCTTT.

The chain recombines TRBV12-5 with TRBJ1-1; unclear D gene. Trimming shortened V by 0 bases and J by 4 bases, and 9 bases separated the two germline ends. CDR1 LGHNT and CDR2 FRNRAP come from the germline V gene. The CDR3 is made up of 14 amino acids. CDR3 sequence: CASGLVQDSTEAFF. The DNA of the CDR3 is TGTGCTAGTGGTTTGGTACAAGACTCCACTGAAGCTTTCTTT.

This chain joins TRBV18 and TRBJ2-7; no clear D. The CDR3 sequence is 11 residues long. Germline V gene data show CDR1 as KGHSH and CDR2 as LQKENI. Trimming left V 6 bases short and J 0 bases short, with 3 bases between. The CDR3 nucleotides are TGTGCCAGCTCCCTCTCCTACGAGCAGTACTTC. Encoded protein: CASSLSYEQYF.

The genes are TRBV9 and TRBJ2-1; a weak D match, TRBD2 (6 bases). The V gene's germline CDR1 is SGDLS and CDR2 YYNGEE. Trimming took 5 bases from V and 8 from J, leaving 23 bases between them. This CDR3 region has 16 residues. As DNA, the CDR3 is TGTGCCAGCAGTATAAGAGGCGGGACTCAATTGGATGAGCAGTTCTTC. Protein: CASSIRGGTQLDEQFF.

The gene calls are TRBV30 and TRBJ2-1; 8 positions agree with TRBD1. Trimming took 2 bases from V and 5 from J; bases not matched to a gene: 14. The CDR3 covers 17 residues. Germline V lookup: CDR1 GTSNPN, CDR2 SVGIG (reference sequence). The CDR3 DNA reads as TGTGCCTGGAGTTACGGTCGTGGGGGACAGGTACACAATGAGCAGTTCTTC. Translation gives CAWSYGRGGQVHNEQFF.

The chain recombines TRBV7-8 with TRBJ2-5, with 11 bases aligning to TRBD2. The CDR3 extends over 14 amino acids. Germline V gene data show CDR1 as SGHVS and CDR2 as FQNEAQ. V trimming: 5 bases; J trimming: 11 bases; junction bases outside the gene matches: 10. This CDR3 reads CASSPTSGEREQYF. CDR3 nucleotides: TGTGCCAGCAGCCCGACTAGCGGGGAGAGGGAGCAGTACTTC.

The rearrangement uses TRBV18 and TRBJ2-7, with unresolved D. The CDR3 extends over 16 amino acids. Germline V gives CDR1 KGHSH, CDR2 LQKENI. The V and J ends lost 1 base and 0 bases respectively, with 13 bases between them. DNA of the CDR3: TGTGCCAGCTCACCACGGAAGAGCCCTATCTCCTACGAGCAGTACTTC. Translated: CASSPRKSPISYEQYF.

V and J are TRBV4-1 and TRBJ1-3; tentatively, D is TRBD1 (5 bases). The germline V gene encodes CDR1 MGHRA and CDR2 YSYEKL. The CDR3 loop spans 17 amino acids. Deletions cut 0 bases from V and 2 bases from J, with 14 bases between. The CDR3 coding sequence is TGCGCCAGCAGCCAAGAAAGCGGGGACGGGGCTGGAAACACCATATATTTT. Translated, it gives CASSQESGDGAGNTIYF.

This clone has a handful of counts. The chain links TRBV29-1 to TRBJ2-3; 9 bases map to TRBD2. V dropped 7 bases and J dropped 1; count of bases not matched to a gene: 9. There are 15 residues in the CDR3. Germline V CDR1 and CDR2: SQVTM, ANQGSEA. CDR3 in DNA: TGCAGCGCTGATAGTAGCGGGAGAGGCACAGATACGCAGTATTTT. It translates to CSADSSGRGTDTQYF.

This clone is classed as medium-sized. The rearrangement uses TRBV19 and TRBJ1-5; D remains ambiguous. Germline CDR1 reads LNHDA; CDR2 reads SQIVND (reference sequence). The CDR3 extends over 13 amino acids. V lost 5 bases to trimming and J lost 5 bases, with 10 bases between them. The CDR3 DNA reads TGTGCCAGTAGTTTGTACAGAGATCAGCCCCAGCATTTT. Translating it yields CASSLYRDQPQHF. Filled out from reference TRBV19 and TRBJ1-5, the complete variable domain reads DGGITQSPKYLFRKEGQNVTLSCEQNLNHDAMYWYRQDPGQGLRLIYYSQIVNDFQKGDIAEGYSVSREKKESFPLTVTSAQKNPTAFYLCASSLYRDQPQHFGDGTRLSIL.

J is TRBJ1-6 and V is TRBV7-9, with 7 positions matching TRBD1. The germline V gene has CDR1 SEHNR and CDR2 FQNEAQ (reference sequence). CDR3 length: 13 residues. V dropped 7 bases and J dropped 9; count of bases not matched to a gene: 6. The CDR3 DNA reads TGTGCCAGCACCAGGGGGTACGGTTCACCCCTCCACTTT. Translating it yields CASTRGYGSPLHF.

This rearrangement joins TRBV29-1 to TRBJ1-2; 7 bases agree with TRBD1. Germline V gene lookup returns CDR1 SQVTM and CDR2 ANQGSEA. The length of the CDR3 is 12 residues. Trimming took 7 bases from V and 3 from J; bases not matched to a gene: 5. The CDR3 protein is CSGRGIDYGYTF. For the CDR3, the DNA is TGCAGCGGCAGGGGGATTGACTATGGCTACACCTTC.